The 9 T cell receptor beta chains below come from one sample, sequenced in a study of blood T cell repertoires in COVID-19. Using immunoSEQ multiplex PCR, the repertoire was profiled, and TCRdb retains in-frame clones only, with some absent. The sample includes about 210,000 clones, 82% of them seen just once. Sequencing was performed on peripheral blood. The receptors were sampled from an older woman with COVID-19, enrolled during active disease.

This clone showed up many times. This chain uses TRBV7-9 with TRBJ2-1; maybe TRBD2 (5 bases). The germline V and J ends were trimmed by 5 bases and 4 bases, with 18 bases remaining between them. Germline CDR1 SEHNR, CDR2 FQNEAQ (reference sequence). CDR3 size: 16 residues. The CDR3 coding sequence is TGTGCCAGCAGCCCTAGAGGAGGTAGCAGATACAATGAGCAGTTCTTC. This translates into CASSPRGGSRYNEQFF.

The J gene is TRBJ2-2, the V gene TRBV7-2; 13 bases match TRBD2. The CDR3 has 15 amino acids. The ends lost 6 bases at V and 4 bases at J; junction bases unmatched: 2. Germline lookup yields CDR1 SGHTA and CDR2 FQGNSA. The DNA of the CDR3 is TGTGCCAGCAGTGGACTAGCGGGAGTCACCGGGGAGCTGTTTTTT. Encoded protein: CASSGLAGVTGELFF.

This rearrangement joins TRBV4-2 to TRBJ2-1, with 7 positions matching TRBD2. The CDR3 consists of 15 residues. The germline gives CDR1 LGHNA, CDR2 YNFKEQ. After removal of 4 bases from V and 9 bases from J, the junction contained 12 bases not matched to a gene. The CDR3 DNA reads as TGTGCCAGCAGCCCCCTAGCGGTCGGCCCGGGTGAGCAGTTCTTC. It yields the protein CASSPLAVGPGEQFF.

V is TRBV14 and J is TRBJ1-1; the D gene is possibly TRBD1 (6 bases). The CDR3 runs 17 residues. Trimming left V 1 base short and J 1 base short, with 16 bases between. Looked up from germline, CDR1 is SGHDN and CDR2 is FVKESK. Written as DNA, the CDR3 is TGTGCCAGCAGCCAAGCCGGTTACAGGGTTGGGAACACTGAAGCTTTCTTT. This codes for CASSQAGYRVGNTEAFF.

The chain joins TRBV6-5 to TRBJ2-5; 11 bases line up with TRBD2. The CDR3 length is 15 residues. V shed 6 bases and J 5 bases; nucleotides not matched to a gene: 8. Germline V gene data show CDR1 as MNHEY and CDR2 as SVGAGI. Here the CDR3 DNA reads TGTGCCAGCAGGCGTTTAGCGGGAGGGGAGGAGACCCAGTACTTC. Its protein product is CASRRLAGGEETQYF.

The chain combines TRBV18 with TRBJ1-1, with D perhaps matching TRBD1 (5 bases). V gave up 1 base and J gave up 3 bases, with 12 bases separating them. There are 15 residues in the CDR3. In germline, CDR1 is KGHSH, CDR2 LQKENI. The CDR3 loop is CASSPRPWGDTEAFF. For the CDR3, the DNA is TGTGCCAGCTCACCACGACCCTGGGGGGACACTGAAGCTTTCTTT.

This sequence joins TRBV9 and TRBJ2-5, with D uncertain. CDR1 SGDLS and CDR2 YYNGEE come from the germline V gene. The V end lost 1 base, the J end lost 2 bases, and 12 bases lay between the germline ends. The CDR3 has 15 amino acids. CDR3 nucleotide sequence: TGTGCCAGCAGCGTAAGTTTCACCAGGCAAGAGACCCAGTACTTC. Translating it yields CASSVSFTRQETQYF. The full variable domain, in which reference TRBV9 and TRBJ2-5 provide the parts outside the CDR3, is DSGVTQTPKHLITATGQRVTLRCSPRSGDLSVYWYQQSLDQGLQFLIQYYNGEERAKGNILERFSAQQFPDLHSELNLSSLELGDSALYFCASSVSFTRQETQYFGPGTRLLVL.

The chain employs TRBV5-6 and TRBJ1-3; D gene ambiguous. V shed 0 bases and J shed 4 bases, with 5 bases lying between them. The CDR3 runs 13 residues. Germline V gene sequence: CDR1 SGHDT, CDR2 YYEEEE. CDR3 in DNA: TGTGCCAGCAGCTTGGAACGGGGAAACACCATATATTTT. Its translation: CASSLERGNTIYF. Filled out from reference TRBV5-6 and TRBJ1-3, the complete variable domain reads DAGVTQSPTHLIKTRGQQVTLRCSPKSGHDTVSWYQQALGQGPQFIFQYYEEEERQRGNFPDRFSGHQFPNYSSELNVNALLLGDSALYLCASSLERGNTIYFGEGSWLTVV.

The CDR3 reads CASSYTTATWETQYF. The CDR3 DNA follows: TGTGCCAGCAGTTACACAACGGCGACTTGGGAGACCCAGTACTTC. This rearrangement joins TRBV6-5 to TRBJ2-5; D unclear. The CDR3 is 15 amino acids. Germline V gene data show CDR1 as MNHEY and CDR2 as SVGAGI. V was cut by 2 bases and J by 5 bases, with 15 bases left in between.